This paragraph reports one TCR beta chain. The data belong to a study of shared clonotypes between healthy human individuals. Naive CD8 cells lacked CD45RO, underwent positive selection for CCR7 and left out terminally differentiated effector memory CD45RA+ cells. Donors had no recently reported acute infections or vaccinations and were HIV-negative. This CDR3 has 13 residues. Trimming stripped 6 bases from V and 4 bases from J, with 13 bases between. Germline assignment: CDR1 MDHEN and CDR2 SYDVKM. Some 32,000 T cell genomes, or roughly 200 ng DNA, went into the sorted-subset replicate PCRs. As handled by the study authors: Filtering differed, since immunoSEQ gave only junction sequences and no quality scores. Clones were sequenced by immunoSEQ multiplex PCR, and TCRdb holds only the in-frame ones, with some missing. That table is the source of V, J and clone size, and D and trimming were worked out from the DNA. The sample shows about 580,000 clones, 98% of them seen only once.

This chain joins TRBV28 and TRBJ2-7; maybe TRBD1 (5 bases). The source of this sequence is a man between 25 and 39 years old in good health. Sequencing was done on a sample of naive CD8+ T cells sorted from blood. CDR3 sequence reads: CASRKGSVYEQYF. DNA for the CDR3: TGTGCCAGCAGAAAGGGGTCGGTGTACGAGCAGTACTTC.